This T cell receptor (beta chain) derives from a study of glioma-infiltrating T cells (dated by TCRdb to between 2015 and 2016). In the study overall: The low-grade gliomas were WHO grade II oligodendrogliomas or astrocytomas, while the glioblastomas were WHO grade IV tumors sampled at initial diagnosis rather than at recurrent diagnosis. Dexamethasone was administered to glioma patients for six or fewer days before surgery. Sequencing coverage of 4.5- to 10-fold of about a million peripheral T cells was targeted for blood libraries. The study sequenced TCR alpha- and beta-chain repertoires from glioma tissue, from non-neoplastic brain tissue and from matched peripheral blood mononuclear cells. To measure how far tissue and blood T-cell populations diverged, each tissue-infiltrating repertoire was compared against the peripheral blood repertoire of the same patient. The paired cohort comprised three low-grade glioma patients, about eight primary glioblastoma patients and three non-glioma patients contributing non-neoplastic brain tissue.

Trimming takes 2 bases off V and 3 bases off J; junction bases not matched to a gene: 4. Based on the germline V gene (reference sequence), the CDR1 and CDR2 sequences are LGHDT and YNNKEL. Taken from cysteine to phenylalanine, the CDR3 has 16 residues. The DNA shown is the 48-base CDR3, in frame from base 1. Surgical brain or tumor specimens were cryofrozen in liquid nitrogen immediately after resection, and peripheral blood cells were collected concurrently. Broader findings and caveats from the paper: Very few CDR3 sequences were found to be shared between tissue and blood, and this scarcity was attributed to high CDR3 diversity and limited sampling. Small numbers underpinned the group comparisons: about eight glioblastoma patients, three low-grade glioma patients and three non-neoplastic patients. VJ-independent divergence between tissue and blood was lower than expected in non-neoplastic patients but higher than expected in all gliomas, particularly low-grade gliomas. Patients with low tissue-blood divergence were marked by a signature set of shared blood CDR3 motifs, and this signature set was depleted in highly divergent patients.

With respect to this clonotype: It has no known antigen specificity. One base away there is no much larger clone; base qualities are not given.

TCR alpha and beta CDR3 regions were amplified with the iRepertoire nested amplicon-rescue multiplex PCR (arm-PCR) platform from RNA. The input for one-step reverse transcription and amplification was roughly 100-450 ng of either tissue mRNA or PBMC total RNA. Following bead purification, Illumina adapters were added through a secondary multiplex PCR, and the libraries were then gel-purified between 200 and 400 bp. Internal 6-nucleotide barcodes were carried by the libraries and were used for demultiplexing. Sequencing of the libraries was done on an Illumina MiSeq using 2x220 or 2x250 nucleotide paired-end reads. As for how the authors treated the data: FLASH 1.2.11 was used to merge paired reads, and BWA-MEM then aligned the reads to the GRCh37 human genome before TRA and TRB reads were extracted. For V and J assignment, an IMGT-derived reference of cassette sequences and CDR3 motifs that included pseudogenes was used. Reads were translated in three frames, and productive CDR3s were defined as those with a C...FGXG motif and no stop codons. A clonotype was defined as a unique combination of a V-J cassette pair and a CDR3 amino acid sequence. Hamming distance filtering was applied to reads, with thresholds set by the sequence error rate of each sample in mapped regions. Clones were called with MiXCR by TCRdb after fastp trimmed the public reads at Q25, and only in-frame beta chains were retained. Each entry is one CDR3 protein sequence, shown with its most common DNA and genes. TCRdb's processing, not the authors', yielded these V and J calls. Present in this sample are approximately 400,000 distinct CDR3 sequences, more than 35% of which were seen just once. 12% of the sample goes to the ten largest clones.

The chain is made from TRBV3-1 and TRBJ2-1, with 10 middle bases fitting TRBD2. The sequenced sample consisted of glioma tissue, nonneoplastic brain tissue, or PBMCs (not recorded which). The sequence came from a human donor with low-grade glioma or glioblastoma, undergoing nonglioma brain surgery, or in good health (not recorded which). The DNA sequence is TGTGCCAGCAGCCAACCCGGACTAGCGGTCTACAATGAGCAGTTCTTC. The encoded protein is CASSQPGLAVYNEQFF.